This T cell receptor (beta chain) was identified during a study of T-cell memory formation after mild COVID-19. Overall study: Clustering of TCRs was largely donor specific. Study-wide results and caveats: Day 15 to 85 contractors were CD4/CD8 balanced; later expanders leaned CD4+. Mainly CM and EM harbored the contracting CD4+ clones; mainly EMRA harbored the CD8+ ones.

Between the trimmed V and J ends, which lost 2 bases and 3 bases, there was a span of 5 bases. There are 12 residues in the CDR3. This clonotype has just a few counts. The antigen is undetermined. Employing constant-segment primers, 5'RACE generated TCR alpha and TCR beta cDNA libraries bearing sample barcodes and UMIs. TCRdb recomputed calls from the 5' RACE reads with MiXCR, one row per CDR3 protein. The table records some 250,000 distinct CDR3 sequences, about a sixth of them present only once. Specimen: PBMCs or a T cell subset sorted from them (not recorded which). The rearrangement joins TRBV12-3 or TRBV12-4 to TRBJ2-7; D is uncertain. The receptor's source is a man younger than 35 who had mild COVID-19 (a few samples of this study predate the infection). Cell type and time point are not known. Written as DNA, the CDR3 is TGTGCCAGCAGTTTATCGATCTACGAGCAGTACTTC. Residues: CASSLSIYEQYF.